The clone carrying this T cell receptor beta chain was recorded a few times. TCRdb's table, derived via immunoSEQ multiplex PCR, lists solely in-frame clones and lacks some. There are under 100,000 clones in the sample; approximately 88% occur only once, and approximately 8% lies in the top ten. The data belong to a study of blood T cell repertoires in COVID-19. In the study overall: Italy, Spain and the United States were the sources of the convalescent and acute COVID-19 samples.

J lost 6 bases, V lost 1 base, and 10 bases had no gene match. There are 17 residues in the CDR3. Germline V gene lookup returns CDR1 SGHRS and CDR2 YFSETQ. V gene TRBV5-1 combines with J gene TRBJ1-5, with 10 bases fitting TRBD1. The receptor was isolated from a man under 40 with acute or convalescent COVID-19. The sample was peripheral blood. CDR3 sequence: CASSLTDRGDCSQPQHF. In DNA, the CDR3 is TGCGCCAGCAGCTTGACGGACAGGGGGGATTGCAGTCAGCCCCAGCATTTT.